This T cell receptor beta chain was recovered during a study of cytomegalovirus exposure and HLA in healthy donors. Study-wide background: Early released data had around 79 million unique TCRs, all coming from HLA-typed donors. The study's findings and limits: The analysis excluded some indistinguishable V segments, including TRBV6-2 and TRBV6-3. Reported findings show TCR beta sequences accurately forecast HLA-A and HLA-B alleles in most subjects.

V shed 8 bases and J shed 4 bases, with 11 bases lying between them. The CDR3 covers 13 residues. Germline CDR1 MNHEY, CDR2 SVGAGI. Researchers ran the PCR with 60 Vbeta and 13 Jbeta primers. Profiled with immunoSEQ multiplex PCR; TCRdb holds only in-frame clones, not every one. The sample includes 150,000 or so clones, around 77% of them seen just once. Concerning this clone: Its antigen is currently unknown.

V gene TRBV6-5 combines with J gene TRBJ2-2; TRBD1 is a possible D gene (5 bases). Sequencing input: PBMCs. This receptor was obtained from a woman aged 30 to 39 in good health and CMV-seronegative. This chain's CDR3 is CASGAGPTGELFF. The DNA for the CDR3 is TGTGCCAGCGGGGCAGGGCCCACCGGGGAGCTGTTTTTT.